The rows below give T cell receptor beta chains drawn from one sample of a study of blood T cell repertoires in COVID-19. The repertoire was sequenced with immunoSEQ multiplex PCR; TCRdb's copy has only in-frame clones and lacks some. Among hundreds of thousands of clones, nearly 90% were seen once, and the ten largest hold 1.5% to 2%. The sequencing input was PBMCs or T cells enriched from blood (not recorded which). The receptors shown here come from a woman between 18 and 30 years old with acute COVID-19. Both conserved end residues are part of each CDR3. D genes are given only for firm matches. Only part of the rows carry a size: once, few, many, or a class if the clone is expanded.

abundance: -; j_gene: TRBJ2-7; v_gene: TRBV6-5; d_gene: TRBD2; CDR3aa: CASSSLTSGSRNEQYF; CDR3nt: TGTGCCAGCAGTTCACTGACTAGCGGGAGTCGCAACGAGCAGTACTTC
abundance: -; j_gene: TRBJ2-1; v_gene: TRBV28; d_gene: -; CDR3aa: CASSDDRYNEQFF; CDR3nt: TGTGCCAGCAGTGATGACAGATACAATGAGCAGTTCTTC
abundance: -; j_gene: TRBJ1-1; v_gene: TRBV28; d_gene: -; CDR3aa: CASSPNLNTEAFF; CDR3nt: TGTGCCAGCAGCCCAAACTTGAACACTGAAGCTTTCTTT
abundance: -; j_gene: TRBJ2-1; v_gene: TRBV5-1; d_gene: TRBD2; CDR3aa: CASSPWTSGSPYNEQFF; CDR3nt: TGCGCCAGCAGCCCGTGGACTAGCGGGAGCCCATACAATGAGCAGTTCTTC
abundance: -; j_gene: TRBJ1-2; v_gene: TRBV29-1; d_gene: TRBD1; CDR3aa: CSVVDRGSDGYTF; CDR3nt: TGCAGCGTTGTGGACAGGGGATCGGATGGCTACACCTTC
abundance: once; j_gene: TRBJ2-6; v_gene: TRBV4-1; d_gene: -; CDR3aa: CASSRTTIPGANVLTF; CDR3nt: TGCGCCAGCAGCCGGACGACTATCCCTGGGGCCAACGTCCTGACTTTC
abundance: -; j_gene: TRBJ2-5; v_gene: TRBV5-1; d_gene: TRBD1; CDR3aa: CASSYTGGRETQYF; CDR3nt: TGCGCCAGCAGCTACACAGGGGGAAGGGAGACCCAGTACTTC
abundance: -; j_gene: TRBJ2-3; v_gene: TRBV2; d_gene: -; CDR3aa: CASRANRGSTDTQYF; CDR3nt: TGTGCCAGCAGAGCCAATAGGGGCAGCACAGATACGCAGTATTTT
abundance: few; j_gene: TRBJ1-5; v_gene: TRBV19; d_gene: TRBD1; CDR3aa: CASSAWTGQNNQPQHF; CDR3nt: TGTGCCAGTAGTGCCTGGACAGGGCAGAACAATCAGCCCCAGCATTTT
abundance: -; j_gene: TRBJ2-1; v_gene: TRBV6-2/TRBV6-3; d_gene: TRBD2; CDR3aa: CASSDRLGLAGGWQFF; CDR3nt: TGTGCCAGCAGTGACCGCCTGGGACTAGCGGGAGGGTGGCAGTTCTTC